One and the same sample provided the 6 T cell receptor beta chains below, sequenced in a study of control samples from healthy donors and cancer patients. TCRdb keeps only in-frame clones here, not all; method: immunoSEQ multiplex PCR. In the table there are about 51,000 clones, 80% of which are singletons. Sequenced material: blood. Every receptor here comes from a man aged 70 or older in good health.

This clone was counted only a few times. The chain is built from TRBV29-1 and TRBJ2-2; possible D gene TRBD2, 5 bases. Germline values: CDR1 SQVTM, CDR2 ANQGSEA. This CDR3 has 14 amino acids. The V end lost 6 bases, the J end lost 1 base, and 12 bases lay between the germline ends. This CDR3 is CSVGGEWNTGELFF. In DNA, the CDR3 is TGCAGCGTAGGTGGGGAGTGGAACACCGGGGAGCTGTTTTTT.

This chain uses TRBV19 with TRBJ1-6; unclear D gene. CDR1 is LNHDA, CDR2 SQIVND, per germline (reference sequence). V was clipped by 2 bases and J by 6 bases, with 11 bases between them. This CDR3 spans 15 amino acids. The CDR3 nucleotides are TGTGCCAGTAGTATATTCGGGCAGATTAATTCACCCCTCCACTTT. It specifies CASSIFGQINSPLHF.

The chain has TRBV6-6 and TRBJ2-7; 14 bases align to TRBD2. V shed 6 bases, J shed 12 bases, and the junction held 10 bases outside the gene matches. Germline V gives CDR1 MNHNY, CDR2 SVGAGI (reference sequence). The CDR3 consists of 14 residues. CDR3 sequence reads: CASSTTGTSGRPYF. CDR3 coding DNA: TGTGCCAGCAGCACGACCGGGACTAGCGGGAGACCGTACTTC.

The V and J genes are TRBV27 and TRBJ1-6; no clear D. The V end was cut by 3 bases, the J end by 8 bases, with 11 bases between. Germline CDR1 is MNHEY and CDR2 is SMNVEV (reference sequence). The CDR3 is 14 amino acids. As DNA, the CDR3 is TGTGCCAGCAGTTTCCTGGGCCCCGATTCACCCCTCCACTTT. Its protein product is CASSFLGPDSPLHF.

The rearrangement joins TRBV19 to TRBJ2-2; no definite D call. Looked up from germline, CDR1 is LNHDA and CDR2 is SQIVND (reference sequence). The CDR3 contains 14 residues. Trimming cost V 7 bases and J 1 base, with 10 bases left between them. CDR3 DNA sequence: TGTGCCAGTACCATGAGAGGGAACACCGGGGAGCTGTTTTTT. The encoded protein is CASTMRGNTGELFF.

The V gene is TRBV4-2, the J gene TRBJ1-1; 11 bases are a match to TRBD1. CDR3 length: 15 residues. Germline CDR1 LGHNA, CDR2 YNFKEQ. J lost 2 bases, V lost 1 base, and 0 bases had no gene match. In nucleotides, the CDR3 is TGTGCCAGCAGCCAAGGGACAGGGGGCAACACTGAAGCTTTCTTT. Translated: CASSQGTGGNTEAFF.